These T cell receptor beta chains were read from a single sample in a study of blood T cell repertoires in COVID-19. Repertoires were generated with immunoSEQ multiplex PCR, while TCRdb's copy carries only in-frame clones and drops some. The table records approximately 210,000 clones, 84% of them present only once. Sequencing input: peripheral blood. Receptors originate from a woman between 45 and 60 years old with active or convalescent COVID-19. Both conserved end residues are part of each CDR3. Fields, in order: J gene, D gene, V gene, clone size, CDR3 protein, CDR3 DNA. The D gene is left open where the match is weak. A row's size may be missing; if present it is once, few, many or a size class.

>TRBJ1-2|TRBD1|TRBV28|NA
CASSPSWQGAGYTF
TGTGCCAGCAGCCCCTCGTGGCAGGGGGCGGGCTACACCTTC
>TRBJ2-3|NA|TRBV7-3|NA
CASSSFEGDTQYF
TGTGCCAGCAGTTCGTTCGAGGGAGATACGCAGTATTTT
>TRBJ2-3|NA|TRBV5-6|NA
CASSFRRGSTDTQYF
TGTGCCAGCAGCTTTCGACGGGGAAGCACAGATACGCAGTATTTT
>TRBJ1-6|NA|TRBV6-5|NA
CASSYSREASPLHF
TGTGCCAGCAGTTACTCCAGGGAGGCTTCACCCCTCCACTTT
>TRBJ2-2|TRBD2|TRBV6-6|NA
CASSPSGGWTGELFF
TGTGCCAGCAGTCCCAGCGGGGGGTGGACCGGGGAGCTGTTTTTT
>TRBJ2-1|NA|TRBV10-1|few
CASSEWQGPYNEQFF
TGCGCCAGCAGTGAATGGCAGGGGCCTTACAATGAGCAGTTCTTC
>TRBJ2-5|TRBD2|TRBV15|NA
CATSRGGNQETQYF
TGTGCCACCAGCAGGGGGGGGAACCAAGAGACCCAGTACTTC
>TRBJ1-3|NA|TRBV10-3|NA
CAITDRNTIYF
TGTGCCATCACAGACAGAAACACCATATATTTT
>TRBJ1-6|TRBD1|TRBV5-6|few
CASSGRTGGSSPLHF
TGTGCCAGCAGCGGGAGGACAGGGGGGAGTTCACCCCTCCACTTT
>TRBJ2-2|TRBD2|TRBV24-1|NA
CATSDSTGLAGAGTGELFF
TGTGCCACCAGTGACTCTACGGGACTAGCGGGAGCTGGAACCGGGGAGCTGTTTTTT
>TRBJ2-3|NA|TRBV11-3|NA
CASSSRLGGTDTQYF
TGTGCCAGCAGTTCTCGACTAGGTGGCACAGATACGCAGTATTTT
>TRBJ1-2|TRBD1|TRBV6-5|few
CASRPPGQGPGYTF
TGTGCCAGCAGACCCCCGGGACAGGGACCTGGCTACACCTTC
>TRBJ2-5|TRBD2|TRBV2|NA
CASSRTSGVGQRETQYF
TGTGCCAGCAGTCGGACTAGCGGGGTAGGCCAACGAGAGACCCAGTACTTC
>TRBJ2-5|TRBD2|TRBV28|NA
CAISGGLQETQYF
TGTGCCATCTCGGGGGGGCTCCAAGAGACCCAGTACTTC
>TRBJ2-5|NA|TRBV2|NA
CASSARLRTRETQYF
TGTGCCAGCAGTGCACGACTAAGGACTCGGGAGACCCAGTACTTC
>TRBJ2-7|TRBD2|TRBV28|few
CASSSATSGFSYEQYF
TGTGCCAGCAGTTCGGCTACTAGCGGATTCTCCTACGAGCAGTACTTC
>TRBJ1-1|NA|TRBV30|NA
CAWSVLQENTEAFF
TGTGCCTGGAGTGTCCTCCAGGAGAACACTGAAGCTTTCTTT
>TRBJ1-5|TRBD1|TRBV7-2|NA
CASSLLGQSNQPQHF
TGTGCCAGCAGCTTATTGGGACAGTCCAATCAGCCCCAGCATTTT
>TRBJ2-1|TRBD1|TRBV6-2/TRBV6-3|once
CASSDRGGSYNEQFF
TGTGCCAGCAGCGACAGGGGTGGTTCCTACAATGAGCAGTTCTTC
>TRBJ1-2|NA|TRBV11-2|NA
CASSLVQGTNYGYTF
TGTGCCAGCAGCTTAGTTCAGGGGACTAACTATGGCTACACCTTC
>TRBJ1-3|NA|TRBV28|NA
CASGIRGVSGNTIYF
TGTGCCAGCGGTATCAGGGGAGTCTCTGGAAACACCATATATTTT
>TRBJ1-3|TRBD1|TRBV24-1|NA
CATSDSGTGSRNTIYF
TGTGCCACCAGTGATTCCGGGACAGGGTCAAGAAACACCATATATTTT
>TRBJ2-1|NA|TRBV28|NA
CASSFSLGQFF
TGTGCCAGCAGTTTCTCACTAGGGCAGTTCTTC
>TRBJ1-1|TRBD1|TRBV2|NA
CASRDRGKTEAFF
TGTGCCAGCAGGGACAGGGGCAAAACTGAAGCTTTCTTT
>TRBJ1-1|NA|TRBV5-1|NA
CASSFLDSNTEAFF
TGCGCCAGCAGCTTCTTAGACAGCAACACTGAAGCTTTCTTT
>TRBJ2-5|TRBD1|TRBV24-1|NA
CATSGKRQGGRGETQYF
TGTGCCACCAGTGGCAAGAGACAGGGGGGTAGGGGAGAGACCCAGTACTTC
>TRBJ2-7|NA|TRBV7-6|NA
CASSPRQGRNEQYF
TGTGCCAGCAGCCCAAGGCAGGGTCGGAACGAGCAGTACTTC
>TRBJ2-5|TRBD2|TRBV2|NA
CASTYSLASGTRETQYF
TGTGCCAGCACCTATTCTTTGGCTAGCGGGACTCGGGAGACCCAGTACTTC
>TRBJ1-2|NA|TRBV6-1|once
CASSEVGRASFGYTF
TGTGCCAGCAGTGAAGTGGGCAGGGCCAGTTTCGGCTACACCTTC
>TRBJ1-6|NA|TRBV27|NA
CASSPQGHSPLHF
TGTGCCAGCAGTCCCCAGGGGCACTCACCCCTCCACTTT
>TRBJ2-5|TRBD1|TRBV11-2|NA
CASSPGTGGETQYF
TGTGCCAGCAGCCCCGGGACAGGGGGGGAGACCCAGTACTTC
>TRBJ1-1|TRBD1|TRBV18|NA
CASSWGQTNTEAFF
TGTGCCAGCTCTTGGGGACAGACGAACACTGAAGCTTTCTTT
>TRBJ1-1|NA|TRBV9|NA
CASSLGGGTEAFF
TGTGCCAGCTCTCTAGGGGGTGGGACTGAAGCTTTCTTT
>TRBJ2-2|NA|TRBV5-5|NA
CASSHRGPNTGELFF
TGTGCCAGCAGCCATAGAGGGCCGAACACCGGGGAGCTGTTTTTT
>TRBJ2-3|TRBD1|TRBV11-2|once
CASSLDPTQTRDRGTDTQYF
TGTGCCAGCAGCTTAGATCCCACGCAGACTCGGGACAGGGGGACAGATACGCAGTATTTT